What follows are 11 T cell receptor beta chains derived from one specimen sequenced in a study of CD8+ T cells in alopecia areata. The treatment: oral pan-JAK inhibitor, 5-10 mg twice daily. cDNA prepared by RNA extraction and subsequent reverse transcription served as the template for sequencing. Produced via immunoSEQ multiplex PCR; TCRdb's table is partial and in-frame only. The top ten clones hold 0.7% to 1% of a sample with 170,000 or so clones, 55% to 75% of them seen once. The material sequenced was CD4+ T cells sorted from blood, taken at week 4, from a patient treated with tofacitinib. The receptors come from a human donor with alopecia areata.

The rearrangement links TRBV25-1 to TRBJ2-7, with D maybe TRBD1 (5 bases). The V gene's germline CDR1 is MGHDK and CDR2 SYGVNS. This CDR3 spans 16 amino acids. V lost 2 bases and J lost 0, with 14 bases in between. The CDR3 here is CASSEGVGLSSYEQYF. The CDR3 DNA follows: TGTGCCAGCAGTGAAGGGGTGGGGCTAAGCTCCTACGAGCAGTACTTC.

Details on this clone: Other DNA sequences in the same sample also yield this CDR3. V gene TRBV30 combines with J gene TRBJ1-5; D is ambiguous. The CDR3 runs 13 residues. The V and J ends lost 1 base and 4 bases respectively, with 8 bases between them. Germline V gene data show CDR1 as GTSNPN and CDR2 as SVGIG (reference sequence). The CDR3 nucleotides read TGTGCCTGGAGTGGGCAGGAAAATCAGCCCCAGCATTTT. Its translation: CAWSGQENQPQHF.

This chain joins TRBV2 and TRBJ1-4; the D gene is possibly TRBD1 (5 bases). V shed 11 bases and J shed 4 bases, with 14 bases lying between them. This CDR3 is 13 amino acids long. Germline-derived CDR1 and CDR2 are SNHLY and FYNNEI. The CDR3 DNA is TGTGCCGGCAAGCCGCAGGGTAATGAAAAACTGTTTTTT. Translated: CAGKPQGNEKLFF.

V is TRBV7-2 and J is TRBJ2-4; D is undetermined. The CDR3 runs to 11 residues. The germline CDR1 and CDR2 sequences are SGHTA and FQGNSA. V was trimmed by 5 bases and J by 13 bases, leaving 12 bases between them. CDR3 nucleotides: TGTGCCAGCAGCCGCTCCGGCAGCCAGTACTTC. This encodes CASSRSGSQYF.

This clone appeared many times. This rearrangement joins TRBV4-1 to TRBJ2-1; D ambiguous. V was clipped by 0 bases and J by 0 bases, with 6 bases between them. The CDR3 covers 15 residues. The germline gives CDR1 MGHRA, CDR2 YSYEKL. The DNA for the CDR3 is TGCGCCAGCAGCCAAGATAAGGGCTCCTACAATGAGCAGTTCTTC. Protein product: CASSQDKGSYNEQFF.

V is TRBV5-1 and J is TRBJ2-3; D unresolved. This CDR3 has 13 amino acids. V dropped 4 bases and J dropped 3 bases, with 9 bases sitting between them. Germline values: CDR1 SGHRS, CDR2 YFSETQ. The CDR3 spells CASSGVETDTQYF. Here the CDR3 DNA reads TGCGCCAGCAGCGGGGTGGAAACAGATACGCAGTATTTT. Together with reference TRBV5-1 and TRBJ2-3, the CDR3 gives the full variable domain: KAGVTQTPRYLIKTRGQQVTLSCSPISGHRSVSWYQQTPGQGLQFLFEYFSETQRNKGNFPGRFSGRQFSNSRSEMNVSTLELGDSALYLCASSGVETDTQYFGPGTRLTVL.

The CDR3 loop reads CASSLDRSGYTF. The CDR3 DNA is TGCGCCAGCAGCTTGGACAGGTCCGGCTACACCTTC. This sequence joins TRBV5-1 and TRBJ1-2, with D possibly TRBD1 on 5 matching bases. This CDR3 region has 12 residues. The germline gives CDR1 SGHRS, CDR2 YFSETQ. The V gene lost 0 bases and the J gene lost 8 bases, with 8 bases spanning the gap.

The chain links TRBV7-2 to TRBJ1-2, with TRBD1 as a possible D gene (5 bases). This CDR3 has 15 residues. Per the germline V gene, CDR1 is SGHTA and CDR2 is FQGNSA. The V and J ends lost 2 bases and 2 bases respectively, with 12 bases between them. In DNA form, the CDR3 reads TGTGCCAGCAGCTTATGGCGACAGCCGAACTATGGCTACACCTTC. It specifies CASSLWRQPNYGYTF.

This chain connects TRBV5-1 to TRBJ2-7; 9 nucleotides line up with TRBD1. The CDR3 length is 17 residues. CDR1 and CDR2 from the germline V gene are SGHRS and YFSETQ. V was clipped by 4 bases and J by 4 bases; unmatched bases: 15. CDR3 sequence: CASSPTTGGIYGYEQYF. As DNA, the CDR3 is TGCGCCAGCAGCCCTACAACAGGGGGCATTTACGGGTACGAGCAGTACTTC. Supplemented by reference TRBV5-1 and TRBJ2-7, the full variable domain reads KAGVTQTPRYLIKTRGQQVTLSCSPISGHRSVSWYQQTPGQGLQFLFEYFSETQRNKGNFPGRFSGRQFSNSRSEMNVSTLELGDSALYLCASSPTTGGIYGYEQYFGPGTRLTVT.

V gene TRBV29-1 combines with J gene TRBJ1-1; 7 nucleotides match TRBD1. V lost 7 bases and J lost 1; bases outside the gene matches: 6. This CDR3 comprises 13 residues. Looked up from germline, CDR1 is SQVTM and CDR2 is ANQGSEA. CDR3: CSGTDRANTEAFF. CDR3 DNA sequence: TGCAGCGGCACCGACAGGGCGAACACTGAAGCTTTCTTT.

This sequence joins TRBV5-6 and TRBJ1-2; no clear D gene. CDR3 length: 11 residues. V was trimmed by 0 bases and J by 6 bases, leaving 3 bases between them. Germline V lookup: CDR1 SGHDT, CDR2 YYEEEE. This CDR3 reads CASSLVDGYTF. In nucleotides, the CDR3 is TGTGCCAGCAGCTTGGTTGATGGCTACACCTTC. Supplemented by reference TRBV5-6 and TRBJ1-2, the full variable domain reads DAGVTQSPTHLIKTRGQQVTLRCSPKSGHDTVSWYQQALGQGPQFIFQYYEEEERQRGNFPDRFSGHQFPNYSSELNVNALLLGDSALYLCASSLVDGYTFGSGTRLTVV.